This TCR beta chain was sequenced during a study of shared clonotypes between healthy human individuals. Study-wide context: The donor group consisted of a couple of women and a few men, aged 18 to 49.

Genomic DNA from each subset was divided evenly over several immunoSEQ plates. Only in-frame clones appear in the TCRdb table, and some are missing; sequencing was by immunoSEQ multiplex PCR. The repertoire holds some 2.3 million clones, with 93% as singletons. Trimming at V came to 6 bases and at J to 7 bases, leaving 7 bases not matched to a gene. Germline CDR1 is MNHEY and CDR2 is SMNVEV (reference sequence). This CDR3 contains 14 residues. The sample comprised naive CD4+ T cells from PBMCs. As for subset: CD45RA+ positively selected. This clonotype originated in a man aged 18 to 30 in good health. Some clones in this sample may be carry-over from other donors' samples. This sequence joins TRBV27 and TRBJ2-1; TRBD2 matches at 9 bases. The CDR3 reads CASRNSGSSNEQFF. CDR3 DNA sequence: TGTGCCAGCAGAAATAGCGGGAGTAGTAATGAGCAGTTCTTC.